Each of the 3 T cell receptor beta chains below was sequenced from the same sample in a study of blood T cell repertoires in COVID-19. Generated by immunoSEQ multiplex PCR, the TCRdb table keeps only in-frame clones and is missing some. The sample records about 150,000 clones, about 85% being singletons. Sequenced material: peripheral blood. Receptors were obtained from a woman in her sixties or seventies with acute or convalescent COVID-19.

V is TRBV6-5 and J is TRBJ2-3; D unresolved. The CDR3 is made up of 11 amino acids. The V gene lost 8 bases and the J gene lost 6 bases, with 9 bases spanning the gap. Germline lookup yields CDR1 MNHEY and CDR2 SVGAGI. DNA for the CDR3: TGTGCCAGCCAAAACCGGGATACGCAGTATTTT. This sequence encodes CASQNRDTQYF.

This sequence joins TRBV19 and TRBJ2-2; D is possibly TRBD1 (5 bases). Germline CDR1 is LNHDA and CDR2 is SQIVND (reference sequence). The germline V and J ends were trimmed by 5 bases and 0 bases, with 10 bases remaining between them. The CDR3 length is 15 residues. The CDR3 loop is CASSVTGANTGELFF. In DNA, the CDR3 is TGTGCCAGTAGTGTTACAGGAGCGAACACCGGGGAGCTGTTTTTT.

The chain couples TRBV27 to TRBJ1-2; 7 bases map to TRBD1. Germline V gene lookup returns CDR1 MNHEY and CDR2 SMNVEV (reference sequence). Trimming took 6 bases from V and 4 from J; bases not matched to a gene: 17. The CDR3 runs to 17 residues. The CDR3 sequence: CASRETGYPFGGYGYTF. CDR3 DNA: TGTGCCAGCAGGGAGACAGGGTACCCTTTCGGAGGCTATGGCTACACCTTC.